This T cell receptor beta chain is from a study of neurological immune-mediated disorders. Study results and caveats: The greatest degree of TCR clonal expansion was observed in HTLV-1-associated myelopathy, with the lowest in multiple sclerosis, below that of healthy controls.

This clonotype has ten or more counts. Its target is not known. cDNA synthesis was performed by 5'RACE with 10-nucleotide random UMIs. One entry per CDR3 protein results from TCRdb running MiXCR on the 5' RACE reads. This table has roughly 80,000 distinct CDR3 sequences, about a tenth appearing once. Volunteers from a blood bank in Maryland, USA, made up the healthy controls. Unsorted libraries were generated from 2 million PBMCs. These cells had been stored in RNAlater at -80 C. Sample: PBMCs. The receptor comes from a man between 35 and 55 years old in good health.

The CDR3 sequence is CASSPWGDTTSTDTQYF. In DNA, the CDR3 is TGTGCCAGCAGCCCCTGGGGGGACACCACTAGCACAGATACGCAGTATTTT. The chain carries TRBV7-2 and TRBJ2-3; tentatively, D is TRBD1 or TRBD2 (6 bases each). The length of the CDR3 is 17 residues. Trimming stripped 5 bases from V and 0 bases from J, with 18 bases between. Looked up from germline, CDR1 is SGHTA and CDR2 is FQGNSA.